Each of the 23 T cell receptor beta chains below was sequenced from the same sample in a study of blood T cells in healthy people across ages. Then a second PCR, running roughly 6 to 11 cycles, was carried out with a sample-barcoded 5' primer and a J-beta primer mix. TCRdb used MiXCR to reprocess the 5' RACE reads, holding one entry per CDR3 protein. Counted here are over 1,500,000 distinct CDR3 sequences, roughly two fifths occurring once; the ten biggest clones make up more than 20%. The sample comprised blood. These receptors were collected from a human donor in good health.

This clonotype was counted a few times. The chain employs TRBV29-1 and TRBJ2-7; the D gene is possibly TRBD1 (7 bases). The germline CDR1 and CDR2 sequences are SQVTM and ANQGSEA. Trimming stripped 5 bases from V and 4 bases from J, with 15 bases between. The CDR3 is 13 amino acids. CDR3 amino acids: CSVTTTGTYEQYF. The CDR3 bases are TGCAGCGTTACTACGACAGGGACTTACGAGCAGTACTTC.

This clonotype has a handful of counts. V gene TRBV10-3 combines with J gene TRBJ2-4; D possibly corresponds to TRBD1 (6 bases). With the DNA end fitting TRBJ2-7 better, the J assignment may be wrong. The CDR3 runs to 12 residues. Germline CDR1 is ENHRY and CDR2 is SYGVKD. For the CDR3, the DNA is TGTGCGTCAGGGCAGGGGATAAACGAGCAGTACTTC. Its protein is CASGQGINEQYF.

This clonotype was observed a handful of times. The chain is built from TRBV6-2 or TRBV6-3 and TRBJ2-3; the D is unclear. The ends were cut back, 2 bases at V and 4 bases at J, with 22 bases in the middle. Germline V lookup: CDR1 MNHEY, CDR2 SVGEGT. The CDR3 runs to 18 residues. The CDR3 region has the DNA TGTGCCAGCAGTTACCTTCAACGGCTCAGCCTAAATGCAGATACGCAGTATTTT. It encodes CASSYLQRLSLNADTQYF.

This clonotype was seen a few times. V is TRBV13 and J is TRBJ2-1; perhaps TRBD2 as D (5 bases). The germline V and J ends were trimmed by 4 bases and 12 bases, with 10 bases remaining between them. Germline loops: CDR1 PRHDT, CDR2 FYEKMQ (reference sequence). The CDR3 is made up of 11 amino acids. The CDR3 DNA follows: TGTGCCAGCAGCTCTAGCTTCGGGCAGTTCTTC. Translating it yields CASSSSFGQFF.

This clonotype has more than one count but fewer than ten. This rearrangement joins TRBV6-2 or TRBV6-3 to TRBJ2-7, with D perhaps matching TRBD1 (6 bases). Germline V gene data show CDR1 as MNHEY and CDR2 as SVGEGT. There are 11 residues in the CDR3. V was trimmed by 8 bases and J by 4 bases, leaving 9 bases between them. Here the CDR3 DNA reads TGTGCCAGCCTGGACAGATACGAGCAGTACTTC. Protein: CASLDRYEQYF.

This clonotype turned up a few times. As DNA, the CDR3 is TGCGCCAGCAGCTCACCCGAAGATACGCAGTATTTT. Encoded protein: CASSSPEDTQYF. The rearrangement links TRBV5-1 to TRBJ2-3; unclear D gene. Per the germline V gene, CDR1 is SGHRS and CDR2 is YFSETQ. V was shortened by 3 bases and J by 5 bases, with 7 bases between the two germline ends. This CDR3 spans 12 amino acids.

This CDR3 is CSGGGPPNQPQHF. In DNA, the CDR3 is TGCAGTGGGGGTGGACCGCCCAATCAGCCCCAGCATTTT. The gene calls are TRBV20-1 and TRBJ1-5; no clear D gene. The V end lost 7 bases, the J end lost 3 bases, and 13 bases lay between the germline ends. The germline V gene encodes CDR1 DFQATT and CDR2 SNEGSKA (reference sequence). The CDR3 covers 13 residues.

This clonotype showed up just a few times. Here the CDR3 DNA reads TGCAGCGTTGAAGAGTGGACCAGGGGGGCCTACGAGCAGTACTTC. This encodes CSVEEWTRGAYEQYF. The V call is TRBV29-1, the J call TRBJ2-7, with D possibly matching TRBD1 (7 bases). The germline V gene encodes CDR1 SQVTM and CDR2 ANQGSEA. V lost 0 bases and J lost 2, with 14 bases in between. The CDR3 spans 15 residues.

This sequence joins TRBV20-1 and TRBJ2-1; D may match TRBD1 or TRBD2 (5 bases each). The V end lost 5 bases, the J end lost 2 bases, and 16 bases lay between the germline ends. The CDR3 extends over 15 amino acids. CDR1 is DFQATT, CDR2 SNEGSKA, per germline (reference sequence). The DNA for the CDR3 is TGCAGTGCTGTGGCAGGGAGTATGACCTACAATGAGCAGTTCTTC. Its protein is CSAVAGSMTYNEQFF.

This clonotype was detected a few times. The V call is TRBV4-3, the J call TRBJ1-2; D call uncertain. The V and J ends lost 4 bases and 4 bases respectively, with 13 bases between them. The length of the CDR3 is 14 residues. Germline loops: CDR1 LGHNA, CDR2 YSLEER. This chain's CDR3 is CASSRDTESYGYTF. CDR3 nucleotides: TGCGCCAGCAGCCGAGACACAGAGTCCTATGGCTACACCTTC.

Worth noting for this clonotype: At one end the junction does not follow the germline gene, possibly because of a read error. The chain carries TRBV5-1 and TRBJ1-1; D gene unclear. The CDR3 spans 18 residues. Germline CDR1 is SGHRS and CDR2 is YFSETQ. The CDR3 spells CASSFTTDTFFGNTETFF. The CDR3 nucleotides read TGCGCCAGCAGCTTTACCACTGACACTTTCTTTGGGAACACTGAAACTTTCTTT.

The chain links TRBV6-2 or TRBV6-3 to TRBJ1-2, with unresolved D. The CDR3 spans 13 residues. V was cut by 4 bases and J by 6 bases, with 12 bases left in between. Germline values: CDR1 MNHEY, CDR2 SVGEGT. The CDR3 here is CASSSPGEDGYTF. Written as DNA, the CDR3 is TGTGCCAGCAGTTCCCCCGGCGAGGATGGCTACACCTTC.

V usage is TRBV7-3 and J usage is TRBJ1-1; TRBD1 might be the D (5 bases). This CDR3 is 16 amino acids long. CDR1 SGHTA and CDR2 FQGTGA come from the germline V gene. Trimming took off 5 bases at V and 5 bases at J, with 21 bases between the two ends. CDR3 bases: TGTGCCAGCAGCCCGGGGCAGGGCTGGGCAGGAACTGAAGCTTTCTTT. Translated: CASSPGQGWAGTEAFF.

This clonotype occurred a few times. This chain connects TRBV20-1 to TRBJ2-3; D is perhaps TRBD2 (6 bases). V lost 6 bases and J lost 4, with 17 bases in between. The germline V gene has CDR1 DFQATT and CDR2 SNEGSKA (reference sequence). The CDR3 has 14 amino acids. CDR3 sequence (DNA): TGCAGTGCCCTAGCTGGGGGAGGAGCAGATACGCAGTATTTT. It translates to CSALAGGGADTQYF.

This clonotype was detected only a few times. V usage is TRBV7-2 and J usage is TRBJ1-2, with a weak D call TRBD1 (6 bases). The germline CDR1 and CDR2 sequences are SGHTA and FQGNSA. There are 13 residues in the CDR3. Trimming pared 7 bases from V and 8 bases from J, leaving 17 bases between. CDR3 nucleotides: TGTGCCAGCAACCTAAGGGGGGTGGGAGGCTACACCTTC. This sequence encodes CASNLRGVGGYTF.

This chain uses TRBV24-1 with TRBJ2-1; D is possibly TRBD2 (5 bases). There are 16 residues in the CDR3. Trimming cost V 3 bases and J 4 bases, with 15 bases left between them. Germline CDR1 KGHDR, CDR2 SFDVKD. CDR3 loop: CATSDVRGFNYNEQFF. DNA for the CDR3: TGTGCCACCAGTGATGTACGCGGGTTCAATTACAATGAGCAGTTCTTC.

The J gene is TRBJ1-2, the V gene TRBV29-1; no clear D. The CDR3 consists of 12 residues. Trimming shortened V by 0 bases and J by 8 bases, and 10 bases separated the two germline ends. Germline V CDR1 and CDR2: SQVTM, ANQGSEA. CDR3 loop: CSVEDLSSGYTF. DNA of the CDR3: TGCAGCGTTGAAGATTTGAGCAGCGGCTACACCTTC.

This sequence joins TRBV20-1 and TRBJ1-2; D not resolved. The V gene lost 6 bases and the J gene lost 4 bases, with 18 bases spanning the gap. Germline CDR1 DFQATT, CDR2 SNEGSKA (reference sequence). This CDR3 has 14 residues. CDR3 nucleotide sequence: TGCAGTGCCAGGAGGTTGAGAGGAGTCTATGGCTACACCTTC. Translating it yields CSARRLRGVYGYTF.

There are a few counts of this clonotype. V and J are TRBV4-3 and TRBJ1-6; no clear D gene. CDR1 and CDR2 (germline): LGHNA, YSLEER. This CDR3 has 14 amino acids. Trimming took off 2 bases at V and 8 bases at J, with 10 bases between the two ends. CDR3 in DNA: TGCGCCAGCAGCCAAATATATCAGTATTCACCCCTCCACTTT. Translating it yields CASSQIYQYSPLHF.

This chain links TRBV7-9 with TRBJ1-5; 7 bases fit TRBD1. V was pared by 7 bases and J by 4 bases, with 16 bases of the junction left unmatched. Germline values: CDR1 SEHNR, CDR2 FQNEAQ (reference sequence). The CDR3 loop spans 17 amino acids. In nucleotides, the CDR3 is TGTGCCAGCACCATTACGACCGGGACAGCATTTAATCAGCCCCAGCATTTT. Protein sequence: CASTITTGTAFNQPQHF.

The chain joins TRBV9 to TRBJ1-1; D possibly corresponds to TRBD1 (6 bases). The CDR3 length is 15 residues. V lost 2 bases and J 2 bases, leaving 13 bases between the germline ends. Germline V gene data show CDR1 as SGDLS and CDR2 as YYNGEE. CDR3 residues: CASSVLGTPNTEAFF. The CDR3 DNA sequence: TGTGCCAGCAGCGTCCTCGGGACACCTAACACTGAAGCTTTCTTT.

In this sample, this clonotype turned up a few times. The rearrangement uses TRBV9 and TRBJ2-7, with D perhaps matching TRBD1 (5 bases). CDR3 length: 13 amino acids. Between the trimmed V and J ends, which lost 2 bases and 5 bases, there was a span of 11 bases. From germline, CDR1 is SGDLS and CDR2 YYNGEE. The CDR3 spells CASSVGLGDEQYF. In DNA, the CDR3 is TGTGCCAGCAGCGTTGGTTTAGGGGACGAGCAGTACTTC.

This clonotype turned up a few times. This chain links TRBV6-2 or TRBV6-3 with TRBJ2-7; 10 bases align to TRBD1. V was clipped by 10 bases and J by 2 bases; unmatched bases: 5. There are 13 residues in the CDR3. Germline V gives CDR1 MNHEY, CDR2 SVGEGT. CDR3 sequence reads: CATRDRGPYEQYF. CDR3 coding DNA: TGTGCCACAAGGGACAGGGGACCCTACGAGCAGTACTTC.